Shown below are 9 T cell receptor beta chains from a single sample sequenced in a study of B cell selection in AIRE deficiency (dated by TCRdb to about 2019). Library method: the immunoSEQ multiplex PCR assay. This is the immuneACCESS table as TCRdb keeps it, with only in-frame sequences that have V and J called. A part of the clones is gone; compared with another copy, unresolved V genes explain less than half, and the rest is unexplained. This sample holds approximately 21,000 clones; approximately 94% were observed only once. The biggest ten clones account for 2% of the sample. Regulatory T cells were sorted as cells that were CD4+CD25hiCD127low/negative. The specimen was Tregs sorted from PBMCs. The source is a human donor with AIRE deficiency.

This rearrangement joins TRBV4-2 to TRBJ1-4, with D possibly TRBD1 on 5 matching bases. The CDR3 contains 14 residues. V was cut by 1 base and J by 2 bases, with 5 bases left in between. Germline V lookup: CDR1 LGHNA, CDR2 YNFKEQ. CDR3 protein: CASSQGGTNEKLFF. The CDR3 nucleotides read TGTGCCAGCAGCCAAGGGGGCACTAATGAAAAACTGTTTTTT.

The genes are TRBV9 and TRBJ1-2; TRBD1 aligns across 12 bases. Germline V gene sequence: CDR1 SGDLS, CDR2 YYNGEE. J gave up 8 bases and V 0 bases, and 5 bases lay outside the gene matches. CDR3 length: 15 amino acids. In DNA, the CDR3 is TGTGCCAGCAGCGTAGGGGGACAGGGGGCGGAGGGCTACACCTTC. Translating it yields CASSVGGQGAEGYTF. Looking up the rest from reference TRBV9 and TRBJ1-2 gives the full variable domain: DSGVTQTPKHLITATGQRVTLRCSPRSGDLSVYWYQQSLDQGLQFLIQYYNGEERAKGNILERFSAQQFPDLHSELNLSSLELGDSALYFCASSVGGQGAEGYTFGSGTRLTVV.

The chain is built from TRBV5-1 and TRBJ2-5; possible D gene TRBD1, 6 bases. This CDR3 region has 14 residues. Trimming removed 0 bases from V and 5 bases from J, with 11 bases in between. The germline CDR1 and CDR2 sequences are SGHRS and YFSETQ. The CDR3 bases are TGCGCCAGCAGCTTGGGTTGGACAGTGGAGACCCAGTACTTC. Amino acid sequence: CASSLGWTVETQYF.

The chain recombines TRBV6-1 with TRBJ2-3; unclear D gene. The CDR3 totals 13 residues. Germline V gene data show CDR1 as MNHNS and CDR2 as SASEGT. With 10 bases removed from V and 2 bases from J, the gap between germline ends came to 13 bases. CDR3: CAIPGLFTDTQYF. The CDR3 DNA reads as TGTGCCATCCCTGGGCTCTTCACAGATACGCAGTATTTT.

The chain joins TRBV19 to TRBJ1-2; D may be TRBD1 (6 bases). CDR3 length: 15 residues. Per the germline V gene, CDR1 is LNHDA and CDR2 is SQIVND (reference sequence). Trimming shortened V by 5 bases and J by 8 bases, and 21 bases separated the two germline ends. CDR3 in DNA: TGTGCCAGTAGTTCGACAGGCTTTATGCCCCGCGGCTACACCTTC. This translates into CASSSTGFMPRGYTF.

This rearrangement joins TRBV27 to TRBJ2-5; maybe TRBD2 (6 bases). CDR1 MNHEY and CDR2 SMNVEV come from the germline V gene (reference sequence). The V end was cut by 6 bases, the J end by 2 bases, with 13 bases between. The CDR3 loop spans 14 amino acids. Written as DNA, the CDR3 is TGTGCCAGCAGGTCGGCAGGGAGGCAAGAGACCCAGTACTTC. The encoded protein is CASRSAGRQETQYF.

The chain carries TRBV7-2 and TRBJ2-7; 10 bases match TRBD1. Trimming removed 7 bases from V and 6 bases from J; junction bases left unmatched: 6. The CDR3 has 13 amino acids. Germline V CDR1 and CDR2: SGHTA, FQGNSA. The CDR3, as DNA: TGTGCCAGCACCAGACAGGGGGCGACCGAGCAGTACTTC. It is translated as CASTRQGATEQYF.

The chain recombines TRBV20-1 with TRBJ1-1; D is ambiguous. CDR3 length equals 9 residues. V was shortened by 3 bases and J by 11 bases, with 7 bases between the two germline ends. The germline V gene has CDR1 DFQATT and CDR2 SNEGSKA (reference sequence). CDR3 nucleotide sequence: TGCAGTGCTAGCCCGGGGGCTTTCTTT. Encoded protein: CSASPGAFF.

The J gene is TRBJ2-1, the V gene TRBV11-3; 14 bases are a match to TRBD2. The V and J ends lost 3 bases and 9 bases, in that order; junction bases with no gene match: 4. Germline V gene lookup returns CDR1 SGHNT and CDR2 YENEEA. The CDR3 is 15 amino acids. This CDR3 reads CASSLGLAGVVEQFF. The CDR3 DNA reads TGTGCCAGCAGCTTGGGACTAGCGGGAGTGGTTGAGCAGTTCTTC.